These 22 T cell receptor beta chains came from one sample sequenced in a study of CD8 T cells in ankylosing spondylitis. One entry per CDR3 protein results from TCRdb running MiXCR on the 5' RACE reads. The sample consists of over 600,000 distinct CDR3 sequences, roughly 19% of them appearing once. Notes on the study in general: For ankylosing spondylitis blood, a TCR beta motif of 7 or 8 highly homologous variants appeared characteristic.

Which antigens these TCRs recognize remains unknown. The sequencing input was blood, either unsorted or a sorted T cell fraction (not recorded which). Receptor source: a male donor with ankylosing spondylitis.

This clonotype has a handful of counts. The chain links TRBV29-1 to TRBJ2-1; TRBD1 matches at 12 bases. Germline V gene data show CDR1 as SQVTM and CDR2 as ANQGSEA. Germline trimming cut 3 bases from V and 8 bases from J; bases unmatched to any gene: 8. The CDR3 is 15 residues long. The CDR3 is CSVEGAGQGADEQFF. The CDR3 DNA reads as TGCAGCGTTGAGGGTGCGGGACAGGGGGCCGATGAGCAGTTCTTC.

V usage is TRBV7-9 and J usage is TRBJ1-1; a weak D match, TRBD1 (5 bases). Germline CDR1 reads SEHNR; CDR2 reads FQNEAQ (reference sequence). V was shortened by 5 bases and J by 1 base, with 14 bases between the two germline ends. The CDR3 covers 15 residues. CDR3 region: CASSPLRGGNTEAFF. The DNA for the CDR3 is TGTGCCAGCAGCCCCCTGCGGGGGGGGAACACTGAAGCTTTCTTT.

This clonotype was seen only once. This chain joins TRBV12-3 or TRBV12-4 and TRBJ1-2, with D possibly TRBD1 on 6 matching bases. The CDR3 sequence is 17 residues long. Trimming cost V 4 bases and J 9 bases, with 27 bases left between them. The CDR3 bases are TGTGCCAGCAGTTCAACCACAGGGTATCTTTCCGTAGAAAGCTACACCTTC. Translating it yields CASSSTTGYLSVESYTF.

This clonotype was seen repeatedly, ten times or more. The CDR3 region is CASSEGLGETQYF. In nucleotides, the CDR3 is TGTGCCAGCAGCGAGGGACTGGGAGAGACCCAGTACTTC. This chain links TRBV9 with TRBJ2-5, with a possible D match to TRBD2 (6 bases). Per the germline V gene, CDR1 is SGDLS and CDR2 is YYNGEE. This CDR3 comprises 13 residues. V was pared by 3 bases and J by 4 bases, with 10 bases between.

This clonotype was counted a few times. This rearrangement joins TRBV5-1 to TRBJ2-7, with 9 bases lining up with TRBD1. J gave up 3 bases and V 0 bases, and 4 bases lay outside the gene matches. The length of the CDR3 is 15 residues. Germline loops: CDR1 SGHRS, CDR2 YFSETQ. The CDR3: CASSLGGQGFYEQYF. CDR3 bases: TGCGCCAGCAGCTTGGGAGGACAGGGGTTCTACGAGCAGTACTTC.

V and J are TRBV4-3 and TRBJ2-7, with 7 bases matching TRBD1. The CDR3 loop spans 16 amino acids. CDR1 and CDR2 from the germline V gene are LGHNA and YSLEER. Trimming removed 1 base from V and 1 base from J; junction bases left unmatched: 7. The CDR3: CASSQGARDSSYEQYF. CDR3 DNA: TGCGCCAGCAGCCAAGGCGCGAGGGACAGTTCCTACGAGCAGTACTTC.

This clonotype came up a few times. The rearrangement joins TRBV3-1 to TRBJ2-7, with 8 positions matching TRBD2. V lost 4 bases and J lost 7; bases outside the gene matches: 15. The CDR3 runs to 16 residues. CDR1 and CDR2 from the germline V gene are LGHDT and YNNKEL (reference sequence). The DNA for the CDR3 is TGTGCCAGCAGCCTCACCCGAGGCGGGGGGACTGGGGAGCAGTACTTC. It encodes CASSLTRGGGTGEQYF.

This clonotype has a handful of counts. The chain joins TRBV20-1 to TRBJ1-1; a weak D match, TRBD1 (5 bases). CDR3 length equals 14 residues. V was cut by 3 bases and J by 1 base, with 12 bases left in between. Germline CDR1 DFQATT, CDR2 SNEGSKA (reference sequence). The CDR3 DNA reads TGCAGTGCTAGGCCCGGGACCACGAACACTGAAGCTTTCTTT. Translated, it gives CSARPGTTNTEAFF.

V is TRBV12-3 or TRBV12-4 and J is TRBJ2-1; the match to TRBD2 covers 16 bases. The CDR3 is made up of 18 amino acids. The ends lost 6 bases at V and 1 base at J; junction bases unmatched: 6. CDR3 loop: CASSRGLAGGHSYNEQFF. DNA for the CDR3: TGTGCCAGCAGCCGGGGACTAGCGGGGGGGCATTCCTACAATGAGCAGTTCTTC.

The chain joins TRBV6-1 to TRBJ2-1; 9 bases align to TRBD2. Germline V gene sequence: CDR1 MNHNS, CDR2 SASEGT. The length of the CDR3 is 14 residues. J gave up 5 bases and V 2 bases, and 1 base lay outside the gene matches. The CDR3 coding sequence is TGTGCCAGCAGTGAAAGACTAGCGGACAATGAGCAGTTCTTC. It encodes CASSERLADNEQFF.

This chain links TRBV9 with TRBJ1-1; D gene unclear. The germline V gene encodes CDR1 SGDLS and CDR2 YYNGEE. The V gene lost 6 bases and the J gene lost 7 bases, with 22 bases spanning the gap. The CDR3 totals 15 residues. The CDR3 sequence is CASTFLQADANEAFF. CDR3 in DNA: TGTGCCAGCACCTTCCTGCAGGCGGACGCAAATGAAGCTTTCTTT.

This clonotype has just a few counts. This chain connects TRBV14 to TRBJ2-3; tentative D call: TRBD2 (6 bases). V gave up 0 bases and J gave up 0 bases, with 16 bases separating them. CDR1 is SGHDN, CDR2 FVKESK, per germline. The CDR3 spans 18 residues. The CDR3 sequence: CASSQDRGSGDSTDTQYF. The CDR3 DNA follows: TGTGCCAGCAGCCAAGATCGTGGTAGCGGAGATAGCACAGATACGCAGTATTTT. Together with reference TRBV14 and TRBJ2-3, the CDR3 gives the full variable domain: EAGVTQFPSHSVIEKGQTVTLRCDPISGHDNLYWYRRVMGKEIKFLLHFVKESKQDESGMPNNRFLAERTGGTYSTLKVQPAELEDSGVYFCASSQDRGSGDSTDTQYFGPGTRLTVL.

The chain employs TRBV6-2 or TRBV6-3 and TRBJ2-1; D ambiguous. From germline, CDR1 is MNHEY and CDR2 SVGEGT. This CDR3 has 13 amino acids. V lost 9 bases and J 3 bases, leaving 12 bases between the germline ends. CDR3 DNA: TGTGCCAGTATTGACGTATTCTACAATGAGCAGTTCTTC. As protein: CASIDVFYNEQFF.

The rearrangement uses TRBV14 and TRBJ2-3; no firm D call. Germline V gene lookup returns CDR1 SGHDN and CDR2 FVKESK. CDR3 length equals 15 residues. Trimming cost V 4 bases and J 0 bases, with 11 bases left between them. Written as DNA, the CDR3 is TGTGCCAGCAGCCTCGAAACCGGGAGCACAGATACGCAGTATTTT. Protein: CASSLETGSTDTQYF.

This sequence joins TRBV12-3 or TRBV12-4 and TRBJ2-2; 9 bases are shared with TRBD2. The CDR3 covers 17 residues. After removal of 6 bases from V and 4 bases from J, the junction contained 12 bases not matched to a gene. CDR3 DNA sequence: TGTGCCAGCAGACCCACCGGAGGAGCGGGAGGCACCGGGGAGCTGTTTTTT. Its protein product is CASRPTGGAGGTGELFF.

This chain uses TRBV10-3 with TRBJ2-1; TRBD1 might be the D (7 bases). Trimming left V 6 bases short and J 7 bases short, with 16 bases between. From germline, CDR1 is ENHRY and CDR2 SYGVKD. CDR3 length: 14 amino acids. Here the CDR3 reads CAISGGQSSNEQFF. The CDR3 bases are TGTGCCATCAGCGGGGGACAGTCGAGTAATGAGCAGTTCTTC.

The chain links TRBV4-1 to TRBJ2-3, with a possible D match to TRBD2 (6 bases). Germline loops: CDR1 MGHRA, CDR2 YSYEKL. Deletions cut 0 bases from V and 5 bases from J, with 15 bases between. The CDR3 is 16 residues long. The CDR3 is CASSQDWGDGGDTQYF. DNA for the CDR3: TGCGCCAGCAGCCAAGATTGGGGGGATGGTGGAGATACGCAGTATTTT.

This clonotype was found a few times. The CDR3: CATSRETGNSYEQYF. In DNA form, the CDR3 reads TGTGCCACCAGCAGAGAGACAGGGAATTCCTACGAGCAGTACTTC. This chain uses TRBV15 with TRBJ2-7; 7 nucleotides match TRBD1. V lost 0 bases and J lost 1; bases outside the gene matches: 3. Germline loops: CDR1 LNHNV, CDR2 YYDKDF (reference sequence). The CDR3 has 15 residues.

The CDR3 DNA follows: TGTGCCAGCAGCTTATATCAGGATCAGCCCCAGCATTTT. It specifies CASSLYQDQPQHF. This chain uses TRBV7-9 with TRBJ1-5; D call uncertain. The CDR3 spans 13 residues. Germline CDR1 and CDR2: SEHNR and FQNEAQ (reference sequence). The V gene lost 2 bases and the J gene lost 5 bases, with 7 bases spanning the gap.

This clonotype was observed at least ten times. V usage is TRBV3-1 and J usage is TRBJ1-2; a possible D gene is TRBD1 (5 bases). Trimming removed 4 bases from V and 4 bases from J, with 19 bases in between. The CDR3 has 16 residues. The germline V gene has CDR1 LGHDT and CDR2 YNNKEL (reference sequence). The chain's CDR3 is CASSPLAGRTIYGYTF. DNA of the CDR3: TGTGCCAGCAGCCCTCTTGCGGGACGTACTATCTATGGCTACACCTTC.

The chain links TRBV7-2 to TRBJ1-6; D unclear. The CDR3 is 14 residues long. Between the trimmed V and J ends, which lost 6 bases and 6 bases, there was a span of 12 bases. Germline lookup yields CDR1 SGHTA and CDR2 FQGNSA. The CDR3, as DNA: TGTGCCAGCAGACGTGACATACCTAATTCACCCCTCCACTTT. Translated, it gives CASRRDIPNSPLHF.

The chain uses TRBV2 and TRBJ2-1, with D perhaps TRBD2 (5 bases). This CDR3 comprises 12 residues. Trimming took off 6 bases at V and 10 bases at J, with 13 bases between the two ends. From germline, CDR1 is SNHLY and CDR2 FYNNEI. The CDR3, as DNA: TGTGCCAGCAGACCCACCCGGGAAGAGCAGTTCTTC. It is translated as CASRPTREEQFF.